The 5 T cell receptor beta chains below all came from one sample that was sequenced in a study of Ad26.COV2.S vaccination and SARS-CoV-2 variants. Noted treatment: roughly 19 received Ad26.COV2.S at low or high dose, single or two shots; about 5 received placebo; per-sample allocation not given. The samples were gathered on day 63 after the first injection of vaccine or placebo. TCRdb keeps only in-frame clones here, not all; method: immunoSEQ multiplex PCR. The data show 450,000 to 550,000 clones, roughly 89% seen once. Sequenced material: peripheral blood, taken in a trial of Ad26.COV2.S vaccine versus placebo. The receptors come from a person between 18 and 65 years old who received the Ad26.COV2.S COVID-19 vaccine or a placebo.

This chain links TRBV19 with TRBJ1-4; no clear D gene. The V and J ends lost 4 bases and 6 bases respectively, with 18 bases between them. The CDR3 runs 16 residues. Germline values: CDR1 LNHDA, CDR2 SQIVND (reference sequence). In DNA form, the CDR3 reads TGTGCCAGTAGTACACTCGGGAGACCCGCCGATGAAAAACTGTTTTTT. This encodes CASSTLGRPADEKLFF.

The rearrangement links TRBV5-1 to TRBJ2-1; possibly TRBD1 for D (5 bases). Germline assignment: CDR1 SGHRS and CDR2 YFSETQ. The CDR3 extends over 13 amino acids. Trimming took off 2 bases at V and 3 bases at J, with 6 bases between the two ends. In DNA form, the CDR3 reads TGCGCCAGCAGCTTCGACAGCTACAATGAGCAGTTCTTC. It codes for CASSFDSYNEQFF.

V and J are TRBV5-8 and TRBJ2-7; D perhaps matches TRBD2 (5 bases). The length of the CDR3 is 12 residues. Germline loops: CDR1 SGHTS, CDR2 YDEGEE. The germline V and J ends were trimmed by 4 bases and 2 bases, with 7 bases remaining between them. Here the CDR3 reads CASSRGPYEQYF. CDR3 DNA: TGTGCCAGCAGCCGGGGTCCCTACGAGCAGTACTTC.

V gene TRBV7-9 combines with J gene TRBJ2-2; D may be TRBD1 (6 bases). Germline V gives CDR1 SEHNR, CDR2 FQNEAQ (reference sequence). The CDR3 covers 16 residues. Trimming removed 4 bases at V and 0 bases at J, with 12 bases between. In nucleotides, the CDR3 is TGTGCCAGCAGCTCAAACAGGGTCTCGAACACCGGGGAGCTGTTTTTT. It specifies CASSSNRVSNTGELFF.

The rearrangement links TRBV28 to TRBJ1-1; no definite D call. Germline CDR1 and CDR2: MDHEN and SYDVKM. The V and J ends lost 6 bases and 4 bases respectively, with 12 bases between them. The CDR3 sequence is 13 residues long. The CDR3 nucleotides read TGTGCCAGCAGACTCTCGGAGGGCACTGAAGCTTTCTTT. Amino acids: CASRLSEGTEAFF.